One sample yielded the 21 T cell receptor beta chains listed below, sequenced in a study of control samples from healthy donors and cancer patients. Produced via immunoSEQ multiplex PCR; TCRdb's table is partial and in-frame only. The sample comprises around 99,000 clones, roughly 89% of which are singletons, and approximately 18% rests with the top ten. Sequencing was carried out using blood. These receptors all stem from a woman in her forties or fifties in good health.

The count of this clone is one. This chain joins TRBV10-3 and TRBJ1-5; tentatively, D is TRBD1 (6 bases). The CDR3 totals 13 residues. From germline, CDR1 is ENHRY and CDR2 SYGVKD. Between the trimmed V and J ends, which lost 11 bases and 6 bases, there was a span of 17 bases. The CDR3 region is CAATGGPAQPQHF. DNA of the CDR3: TGTGCCGCCACGGGGGGGCCGGCTCAGCCCCAGCATTTT.

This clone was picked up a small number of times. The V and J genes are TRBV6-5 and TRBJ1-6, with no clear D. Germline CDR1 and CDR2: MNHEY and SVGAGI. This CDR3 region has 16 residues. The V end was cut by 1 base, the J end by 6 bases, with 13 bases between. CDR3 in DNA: TGTGCCAGCAGTTACTTTTCACGGGGAACTAATTCACCCCTCCACTTT. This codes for CASSYFSRGTNSPLHF.

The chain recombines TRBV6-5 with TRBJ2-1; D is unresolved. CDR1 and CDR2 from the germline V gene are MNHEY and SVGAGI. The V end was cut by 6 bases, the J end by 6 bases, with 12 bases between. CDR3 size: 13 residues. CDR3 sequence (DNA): TGTGCCAGCAGCGCTGAAGAGGTCAATGAGCAGTTCTTC. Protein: CASSAEEVNEQFF.

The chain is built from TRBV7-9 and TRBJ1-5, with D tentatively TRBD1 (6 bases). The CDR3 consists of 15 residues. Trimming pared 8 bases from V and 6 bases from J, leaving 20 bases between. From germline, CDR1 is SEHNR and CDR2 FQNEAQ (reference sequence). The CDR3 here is CASSSLPGDGQPQHF. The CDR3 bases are TGTGCCAGCTCGTCCCTCCCAGGGGATGGTCAGCCCCAGCATTTT.

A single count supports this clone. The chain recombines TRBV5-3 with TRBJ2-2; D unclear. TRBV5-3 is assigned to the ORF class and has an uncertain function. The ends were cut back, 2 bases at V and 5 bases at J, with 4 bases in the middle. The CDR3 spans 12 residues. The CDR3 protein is CARSLRTGELFF. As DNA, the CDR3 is TGTGCCAGAAGCTTAAGAACCGGGGAGCTGTTTTTT.

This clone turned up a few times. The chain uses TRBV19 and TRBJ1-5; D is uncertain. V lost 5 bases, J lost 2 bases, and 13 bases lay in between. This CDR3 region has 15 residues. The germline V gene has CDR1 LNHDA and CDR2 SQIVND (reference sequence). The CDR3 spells CASSAGFYGNQPQHF. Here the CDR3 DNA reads TGTGCCAGTAGTGCGGGATTTTACGGCAATCAGCCCCAGCATTTT.

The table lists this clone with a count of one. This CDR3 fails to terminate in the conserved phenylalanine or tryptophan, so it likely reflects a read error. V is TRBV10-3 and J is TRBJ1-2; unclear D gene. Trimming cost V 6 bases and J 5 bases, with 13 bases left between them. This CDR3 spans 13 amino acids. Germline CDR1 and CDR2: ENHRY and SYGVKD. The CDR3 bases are TGTGCCATCAGGCCAGACACCCGGTATGGCTACACCCTC. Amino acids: CAIRPDTRYGYTL.

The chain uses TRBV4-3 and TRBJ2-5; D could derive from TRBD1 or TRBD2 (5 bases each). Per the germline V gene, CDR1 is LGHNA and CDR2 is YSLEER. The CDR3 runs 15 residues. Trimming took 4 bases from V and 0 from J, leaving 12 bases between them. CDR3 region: CASSLTGTYQETQYF. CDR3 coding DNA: TGCGCCAGCAGCCTAACCGGGACCTACCAAGAGACCCAGTACTTC.

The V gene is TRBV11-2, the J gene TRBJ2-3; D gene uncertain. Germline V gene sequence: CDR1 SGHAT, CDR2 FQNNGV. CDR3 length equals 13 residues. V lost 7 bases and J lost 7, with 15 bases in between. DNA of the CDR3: TGTGCCAGCACCCGGAACACAGACAATACGCAGTATTTT. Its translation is CASTRNTDNTQYF. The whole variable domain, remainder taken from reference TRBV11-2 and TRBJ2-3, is EAGVAQSPRYKIIEKRQSVAFWCNPISGHATLYWYQQILGQGPKLLIQFQNNGVVDDSQLPKDRFSAERLKGVDSTLKIQPAKLEDSAVYLCASTRNTDNTQYFGPGTRLTVL.

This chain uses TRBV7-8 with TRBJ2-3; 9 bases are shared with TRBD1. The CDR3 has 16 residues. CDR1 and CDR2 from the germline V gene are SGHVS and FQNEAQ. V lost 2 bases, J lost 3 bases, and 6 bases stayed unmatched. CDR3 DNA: TGTGCCAGCAGCTTACTGGGGACAGGGACTACAGATACGCAGTATTTT. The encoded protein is CASSLLGTGTTDTQYF.

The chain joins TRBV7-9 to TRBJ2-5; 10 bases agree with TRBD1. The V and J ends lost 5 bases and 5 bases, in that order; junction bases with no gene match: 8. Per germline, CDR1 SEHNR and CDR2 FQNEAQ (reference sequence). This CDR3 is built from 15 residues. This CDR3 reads CASSLGTGAGETQYF. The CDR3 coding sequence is TGTGCCAGCAGCCTAGGGACAGGGGCGGGGGAGACCCAGTACTTC.

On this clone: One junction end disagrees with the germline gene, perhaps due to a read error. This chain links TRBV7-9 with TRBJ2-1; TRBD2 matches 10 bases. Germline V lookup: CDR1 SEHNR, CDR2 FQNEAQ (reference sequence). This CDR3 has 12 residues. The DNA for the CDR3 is TGTGCCAGCAGACCCACTAGCGGGACTTTCATCTTC. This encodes CASRPTSGTFIF.

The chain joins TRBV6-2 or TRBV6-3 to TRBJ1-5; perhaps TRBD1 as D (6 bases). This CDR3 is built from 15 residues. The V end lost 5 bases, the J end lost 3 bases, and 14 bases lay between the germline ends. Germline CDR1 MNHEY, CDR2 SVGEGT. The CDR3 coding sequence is TGTGCCAGCAGTCGACAGGCCGGTAACAATCAGCCCCAGCATTTT. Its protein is CASSRQAGNNQPQHF.

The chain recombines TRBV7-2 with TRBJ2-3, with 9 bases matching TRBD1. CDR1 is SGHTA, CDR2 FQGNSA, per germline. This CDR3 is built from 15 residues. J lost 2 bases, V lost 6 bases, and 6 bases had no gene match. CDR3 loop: CASRPTGGNTDTQYF. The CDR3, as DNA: TGTGCCAGCAGACCTACAGGGGGCAACACAGATACGCAGTATTTT.

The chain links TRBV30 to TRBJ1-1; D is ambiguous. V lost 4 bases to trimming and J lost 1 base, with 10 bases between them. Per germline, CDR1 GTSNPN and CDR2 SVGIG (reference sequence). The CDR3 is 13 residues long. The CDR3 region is CAWTGFGNTEAFF. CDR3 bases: TGTGCCTGGACCGGGTTTGGGAACACTGAAGCTTTCTTT.

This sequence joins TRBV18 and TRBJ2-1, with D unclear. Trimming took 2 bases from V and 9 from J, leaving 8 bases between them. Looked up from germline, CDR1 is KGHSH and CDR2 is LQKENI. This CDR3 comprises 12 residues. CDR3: CASSPIHPEQFF. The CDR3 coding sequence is TGTGCCAGCTCACCAATCCATCCTGAGCAGTTCTTC.

The CDR3 spells CASSLLGLTADMNTQYF. The CDR3 nucleotides are TGTGCCAGCAGTTTATTGGGCTTGACGGCAGACATGAATACGCAGTATTTT. V usage is TRBV27 and J usage is TRBJ2-3; D remains ambiguous. Germline lookup yields CDR1 MNHEY and CDR2 SMNVEV (reference sequence). Trimming removed 1 base at V and 7 bases at J, with 21 bases between. This CDR3 is built from 17 residues.

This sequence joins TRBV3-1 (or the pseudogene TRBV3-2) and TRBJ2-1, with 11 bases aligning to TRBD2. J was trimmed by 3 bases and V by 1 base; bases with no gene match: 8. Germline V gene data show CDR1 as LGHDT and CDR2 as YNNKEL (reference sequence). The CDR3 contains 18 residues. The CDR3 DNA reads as TGTGCCAGCAGCCAAGCGCTTTCCGGGACTAGCGGCTACAATGAGCAGTTCTTC. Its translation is CASSQALSGTSGYNEQFF.

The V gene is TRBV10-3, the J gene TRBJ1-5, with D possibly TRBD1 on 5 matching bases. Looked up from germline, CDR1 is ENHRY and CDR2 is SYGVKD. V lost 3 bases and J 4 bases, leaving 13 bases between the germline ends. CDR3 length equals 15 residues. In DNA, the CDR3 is TGTGCCATCAGTGACGGGGGGAGTTGGAATCAGCCCCAGCATTTT. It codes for CAISDGGSWNQPQHF.

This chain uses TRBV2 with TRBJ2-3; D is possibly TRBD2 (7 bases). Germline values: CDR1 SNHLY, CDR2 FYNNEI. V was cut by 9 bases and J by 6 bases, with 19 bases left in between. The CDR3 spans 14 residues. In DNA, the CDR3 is TGTGCCAGTTCCCGGGACGGGGGGCGGGATACGCAGTATTTT. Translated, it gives CASSRDGGRDTQYF.

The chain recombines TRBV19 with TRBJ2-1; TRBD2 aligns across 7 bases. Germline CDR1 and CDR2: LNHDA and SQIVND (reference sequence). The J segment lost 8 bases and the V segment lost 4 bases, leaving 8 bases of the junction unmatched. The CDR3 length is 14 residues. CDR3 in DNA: TGTGCCAGTAGTAGAGCGGGGCGTAGCGATGAGCAGTTCTTC. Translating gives CASSRAGRSDEQFF.